Detailed here is one TCR beta chain. Germline CDR1 SGHRS, CDR2 YFSETQ. V lost 4 bases to trimming and J lost 6 bases, with 17 bases between them. The CDR3 runs to 14 residues. The data originate from a study of shared clonotypes between healthy human individuals. This table comes from immunoSEQ multiplex PCR, and its TCRdb copy is limited to in-frame clones, with some not included. The sample has more than 1,200,000 clones, 97% to 99% seen once. Sequencing was done on a sample of naive CD4+ T cells sorted from blood. As for subset: CD45RA+ positively selected. V gene TRBV5-1 combines with J gene TRBJ2-7, with D maybe TRBD1 (5 bases). This sequence originates from a young man in good health. The CDR3 is CASSLGQDQGEQYF. In nucleotides, the CDR3 is TGCGCCAGCAGCCTGGGGCAGGACCAGGGCGAGCAGTACTTC.